The 23 T cell receptor beta chains below were found in one sample sequenced in a study of T cell responses to AZD1222 COVID-19 vaccine. Profiled with immunoSEQ multiplex PCR; TCRdb holds only in-frame clones, not every one. The table has about 130,000 clones, around 89% seen once. The input for sequencing was peripheral blood, taken on day 0 of AZD1222 vaccination. These receptors were taken from an adult in good health.

This clone was detected once. This sequence joins TRBV4-1 and TRBJ1-5; unclear D gene. Germline V CDR1 and CDR2: MGHRA, YSYEKL. V lost 0 bases and J 1 base, leaving 4 bases between the germline ends. The CDR3 has 14 residues. CDR3 DNA sequence: TGCGCCAGCAGCCAAGATGTCAGCAATCAGCCCCAGCATTTT. As protein: CASSQDVSNQPQHF.

This rearrangement joins TRBV18 to TRBJ1-1; D remains ambiguous. The V end lost 2 bases, the J end lost 3 bases, and 7 bases lay between the germline ends. The CDR3 length is 13 residues. Germline V gene sequence: CDR1 KGHSH, CDR2 LQKENI. The CDR3 coding sequence is TGTGCCAGCTCACCAGGCACAGACACTGAAGCTTTCTTT. Translation: CASSPGTDTEAFF.

The rearrangement uses TRBV2 and TRBJ1-2; D remains unclear. V was clipped by 4 bases and J by 0 bases, with 12 bases between them. Germline V gene sequence: CDR1 SNHLY, CDR2 FYNNEI. CDR3 size: 15 residues. The DNA for the CDR3 is TGTGCCAGCAGTGTACCGAGGCTCCCTAACTATGGCTACACCTTC. Its protein is CASSVPRLPNYGYTF.

This clone came up once. V gene TRBV10-1 combines with J gene TRBJ2-3, with TRBD2 matching 13 bases. CDR3 length: 13 residues. Germline CDR1 and CDR2: WNHNN and SYGVQD (reference sequence). The junction had 0 bases not matched to a gene; V was cut back by 8 bases and J by 4 bases. The CDR3 spells CASGLAGADTQYF. CDR3 sequence (DNA): TGCGCCAGCGGACTAGCGGGAGCAGATACGCAGTATTTT.

J is TRBJ1-5 and V is TRBV29-1; possible D gene TRBD1, 6 bases. The germline V gene encodes CDR1 SQVTM and CDR2 ANQGSEA. V shed 6 bases and J shed 3 bases, with 15 bases lying between them. The CDR3 sequence is 14 residues long. The DNA for the CDR3 is TGCAGCGTCGCGGACAGACCAAACAATCAGCCCCAGCATTTT. It is translated as CSVADRPNNQPQHF.

The chain carries TRBV14 and TRBJ1-6; the D gene is possibly TRBD1 (5 bases). CDR1 SGHDN and CDR2 FVKESK come from the germline V gene. V was cut by 4 bases and J by 10 bases, with 14 bases left in between. The CDR3 spans 14 residues. CDR3 sequence: CASSRGDRSSPLHF. In DNA, the CDR3 is TGTGCCAGCAGCCGAGGGGACCGTTCGTCACCCCTCCACTTT.

The chain joins TRBV12-3 or TRBV12-4 to TRBJ1-2; D not certain. The CDR3 runs to 13 residues. The V end lost 5 bases, the J end lost 4 bases, and 11 bases lay between the germline ends. Here the CDR3 reads CASSPGSSYGYTF. The CDR3 coding sequence is TGTGCCAGCAGTCCGGGATCTTCCTATGGCTACACCTTC.

V usage is TRBV29-1 and J usage is TRBJ2-3; TRBD1 or TRBD2 may be the D gene (5 bases each). Germline V gene data show CDR1 as SQVTM and CDR2 as ANQGSEA. V dropped 3 bases and J dropped 4 bases, with 17 bases sitting between them. CDR3 length: 15 residues. As DNA, the CDR3 is TGCAGCGTTGATACCCCCGGGGCTGTCCCAGATACGCAGTATTTT. This codes for CSVDTPGAVPDTQYF.

The V gene is TRBV9, the J gene TRBJ1-6; D is unresolved. The V end was cut by 3 bases, the J end by 13 bases, with 14 bases between. The CDR3 is made up of 13 amino acids. Germline loops: CDR1 SGDLS, CDR2 YYNGEE. CDR3 amino acids: CASSAHTERPLHF. Written as DNA, the CDR3 is TGTGCCAGCAGCGCCCATACAGAGAGGCCCCTCCACTTT.

The J gene is TRBJ1-5, the V gene TRBV10-1, with D perhaps matching TRBD1 (5 bases). CDR3 length equals 15 residues. In germline, CDR1 is WNHNN, CDR2 SYGVQD (reference sequence). V was cut by 0 bases and J by 7 bases, with 13 bases left in between. The CDR3 nucleotides are TGCGCCAGCAGTGAGTCAGCGGGGGTAGAGCAGCCCCAGCATTTT. Protein sequence: CASSESAGVEQPQHF.

This clone was detected only once. The V and J genes are TRBV27 and TRBJ1-4, with 8 bases fitting TRBD1. CDR1 is MNHEY and CDR2 is SMNVEV in the germline V gene (reference sequence). V lost 3 bases to trimming and J lost 10 bases; unmatched junction nucleotides: 7. The CDR3 has 14 residues. CDR3 protein: CASSFSDRAGKLFF. CDR3 nucleotides: TGTGCCAGCAGTTTTTCGGACAGGGCGGGAAAACTGTTTTTT. Based on the CDR3 plus reference TRBV27 and TRBJ1-4, the full variable domain is EAQVTQNPRYLITVTGKKLTVTCSQNMNHEYMSWYRQDPGLGLRQIYYSMNVEVTDKGDVPEGYKVSRKEKRNFPLILESPSPNQTSLYFCASSFSDRAGKLFFGSGTQLSVL.

This chain connects TRBV3-1 (or the pseudogene TRBV3-2) to TRBJ1-6; D perhaps matches TRBD1 (6 bases). V lost 0 bases and J 7 bases, leaving 13 bases between the germline ends. The CDR3 is made up of 16 amino acids. CDR1 is LGHDT, CDR2 YNNKEL, per germline (reference sequence). For the CDR3, the DNA is TGTGCCAGCAGCCAAGACGGGAGGGGGGGAAATTCACCCCTCCACTTT. Encoded protein: CASSQDGRGGNSPLHF.

This clone was observed a handful of times. The rearrangement joins TRBV10-1 to TRBJ1-2; D not resolved. Germline values: CDR1 WNHNN, CDR2 SYGVQD (reference sequence). CDR3 size: 9 residues. V dropped 4 bases and J dropped 12 bases, with 6 bases sitting between them. CDR3 sequence (DNA): TGCGCCAGCAGTGGGGCTGACACCTTC. This codes for CASSGADTF.

V usage is TRBV9 and J usage is TRBJ2-5; tentative D call: TRBD1 (5 bases). The germline V gene encodes CDR1 SGDLS and CDR2 YYNGEE. Trimming took off 0 bases at V and 2 bases at J, with 11 bases between the two ends. CDR3 length: 15 residues. This CDR3 is CASSVAGNRQETQYF. The CDR3 coding sequence is TGTGCCAGCAGCGTAGCAGGGAATAGACAAGAGACCCAGTACTTC.

The chain couples TRBV5-6 to TRBJ2-2; D is possibly TRBD1 or TRBD2 (6 bases each). The germline gives CDR1 SGHDT, CDR2 YYEEEE. CDR3 length equals 16 residues. The V end was cut by 3 bases, the J end by 4 bases, with 16 bases between. CDR3 sequence reads: CASSSLTGALTGELFF. DNA for the CDR3: TGTGCCAGCAGCTCCCTAACGGGGGCTCTCACCGGGGAGCTGTTTTTT.

The chain carries TRBV30 and TRBJ1-2; 7 nucleotides match TRBD1. This CDR3 spans 14 amino acids. Germline V gene data show CDR1 as GTSNPN and CDR2 as SVGIG (reference sequence). V lost 4 bases to trimming and J lost 0 bases; unmatched junction nucleotides: 5. Here the CDR3 DNA reads TGTGCCTGGACCTTAACAGGGGCTAACTATGGCTACACCTTC. Its translation: CAWTLTGANYGYTF.

The rearrangement links TRBV18 to TRBJ1-1; TRBD1 matches at 7 bases. V trimming: 3 bases; J trimming: 4 bases; junction bases outside the gene matches: 5. This CDR3 contains 14 residues. Germline-derived CDR1 and CDR2 are KGHSH and LQKENI. This CDR3 reads CASSPAQGTTEAFF. In DNA form, the CDR3 reads TGTGCCAGCTCACCGGCACAGGGGACCACTGAAGCTTTCTTT.

CDR3 loop: CASSFRGGYTF. The CDR3 DNA follows: TGTGCCAGCAGTTTCAGAGGTGGCTACACCTTC. This chain connects TRBV12-3 or TRBV12-4 to TRBJ1-2; D unclear. Trimming removed 3 bases from V and 7 bases from J, with 6 bases in between. The CDR3 runs to 11 residues.

This rearrangement joins TRBV6-2 or TRBV6-3 to TRBJ2-1, with TRBD2 identical over 8 bases. V lost 2 bases, J lost 2 bases, and 2 bases stayed unmatched. The V gene's germline CDR1 is MNHEY and CDR2 SVGEGT. The CDR3 spans 15 residues. This CDR3 is CASSYGGGTYNEQFF. CDR3 nucleotide sequence: TGTGCCAGCAGTTACGGCGGGGGGACCTACAATGAGCAGTTCTTC.

In the case of this clone: Other DNA variants within this sample encode the same CDR3. The J gene is TRBJ1-6, the V gene TRBV27; the match to TRBD1 covers 7 bases. In germline, CDR1 is MNHEY, CDR2 SMNVEV (reference sequence). V gave up 5 bases and J gave up 1 base; unmatched junction bases: 2. The CDR3 is 15 residues long. CDR3 loop: CASSPQGSYNSPLHF. As DNA, the CDR3 is TGTGCCAGCAGTCCACAGGGGTCCTATAATTCACCCCTCCACTTT.

The chain couples TRBV30 to TRBJ1-4; weak D call: TRBD1 (6 bases). Germline CDR1 reads GTSNPN; CDR2 reads SVGIG (reference sequence). V was clipped by 0 bases and J by 7 bases, with 9 bases between them. The CDR3 consists of 13 residues. Here the CDR3 reads CAWSVGGGEKLFF. CDR3 sequence (DNA): TGTGCCTGGAGTGTGGGGGGCGGTGAAAAACTGTTTTTT.

The chain recombines TRBV7-2 with TRBJ1-4, with D possibly TRBD1 on 6 matching bases. CDR1 and CDR2 from the germline V gene are SGHTA and FQGNSA. Trimming shortened V by 6 bases and J by 7 bases, and 18 bases separated the two germline ends. The CDR3 consists of 15 residues. As DNA, the CDR3 is TGTGCCAGCAGTCATAACGGGCAGGGGAGTGAAAAACTGTTTTTT. Protein sequence: CASSHNGQGSEKLFF. Drawing the rest from reference TRBV7-2 and TRBJ1-4, the complete variable domain is GAGVSQSPSNKVTEKGKDVELRCDPISGHTALYWYRQSLGQGLEFLIYFQGNSAPDKSGLPSDRFSAERTGGSVSTLTIQRTQQEDSAVYLCASSHNGQGSEKLFFGSGTQLSVL.

This rearrangement joins TRBV7-9 to TRBJ2-2; 10 bases agree with TRBD1. There are 16 residues in the CDR3. V was clipped by 7 bases and J by 5 bases; unmatched bases: 10. Germline loops: CDR1 SEHNR, CDR2 FQNEAQ (reference sequence). The CDR3 DNA follows: TGTGCCAGCAAGACCCGGGACAGGGGTGGAACCGGGGAGCTGTTTTTT. It yields the protein CASKTRDRGGTGELFF.